The 27 T cell receptor beta chains listed next were all sequenced from one sample in a study of T cells in Graves' hyperthyroidism and ophthalmopathy. Amplification yielded TCR beta CDR3 regions, with RNA transcripts as the source. A set of HTBI primers served as the primers for a first-round RT-PCR of the TCR CDR3. TCRdb itself ran the multiplex PCR reads through MiXCR, one entry per CDR3 protein. Among over 300,000 distinct CDR3 sequences listed, about 15% were seen once. The sample consisted of blood. All receptors come from a woman aged 55-70 years with Graves' hyperthyroidism.

Many counts were recorded for this clonotype. The chain combines TRBV5-1 with TRBJ2-7; possible D gene TRBD1, 6 bases. V was pared by 5 bases and J by 2 bases, with 11 bases between. Germline V CDR1 and CDR2: SGHRS, YFSETQ. The CDR3 covers 13 residues. CDR3 sequence: CASRLDSTYEQYF. CDR3 DNA sequence: TGCGCCAGCAGGCTGGACAGTACCTACGAGCAGTACTTC.

This clonotype was detected many times. The V gene is TRBV24-1, the J gene TRBJ2-5; TRBD2 matches 12 bases. Germline assignment: CDR1 KGHDR and CDR2 SFDVKD. The CDR3 is 17 amino acids. V lost 4 bases to trimming and J lost 4 bases; unmatched junction nucleotides: 9. The CDR3 coding sequence is TGTGCCACCAGTGAGGCACCGACTAGCGGGAGTACAGAGACCCAGTACTTC. Encoded protein: CATSEAPTSGSTETQYF.

J is TRBJ2-2 and V is TRBV12-3 or TRBV12-4, with 8 nucleotides matching TRBD2. V shed 5 bases and J 1 base; nucleotides not matched to a gene: 6. The CDR3 extends over 16 amino acids. CDR3 protein: CASSITAGGNTGELFF. In nucleotides, the CDR3 is TGTGCCAGCAGTATAACGGCGGGGGGGAACACCGGGGAGCTGTTTTTT.

In regard to this clonotype: This could be a read error, since a much larger clone is one nucleotide away. The chain combines TRBV28 with TRBJ2-7; 9 bases match TRBD1. The CDR3 covers 14 residues. CDR1 MDHEN and CDR2 SYDVKM come from the germline V gene. Trimming took 7 bases from V and 2 from J; bases not matched to a gene: 6. CDR3 amino acids: CASNSGTGTYEQYF. The CDR3 bases are TGTGCCAGCAATTCAGGGACAGGGACCTACGAGCAGTACTTC.

The chain uses TRBV29-1 and TRBJ2-1, with D perhaps matching TRBD1 (5 bases). V gave up 2 bases and J gave up 5 bases, with 10 bases separating them. CDR3 length: 13 amino acids. Germline assignment: CDR1 SQVTM and CDR2 ANQGSEA. CDR3 region: CSVEKDKNNEQFF. The CDR3 DNA is TGCAGCGTTGAAAAGGACAAAAACAATGAGCAGTTCTTC.

The rearrangement uses TRBV4-2 and TRBJ2-4; 12 bases line up with TRBD2. The CDR3 length is 18 residues. Germline V gene data show CDR1 as LGHNA and CDR2 as YNFKEQ. The junction had 7 bases not matched to a gene; V was cut back by 4 bases and J by 0 bases. CDR3 in amino acids: CASSPTLAGGPAKNIQYF. The CDR3, as DNA: TGTGCCAGCAGCCCTACGCTAGCGGGAGGGCCAGCCAAAAACATTCAGTACTTC.

This clonotype was seen many times. The chain is built from TRBV12-3 or TRBV12-4 and TRBJ2-2; 7 positions match TRBD1. The CDR3 extends over 14 amino acids. The junction had 3 bases not matched to a gene; V was cut back by 1 base and J by 7 bases. CDR3 DNA: TGTGCCAGCAGTTTAGTAGGGACAGTCGGGGAGCTGTTTTTT. Its protein is CASSLVGTVGELFF.

The rearrangement uses TRBV7-9 and TRBJ1-1; D not certain. From germline, CDR1 is SEHNR and CDR2 FQNEAQ (reference sequence). V was pared by 1 base and J by 11 bases, with 11 bases between. The CDR3 has 12 residues. The CDR3 here is CASSLEEGMAFF. The CDR3 nucleotides are TGTGCCAGCAGCTTAGAGGAGGGTATGGCTTTCTTT.

The chain employs TRBV4-1 and TRBJ1-5, with D possibly matching TRBD1 (5 bases). CDR1 MGHRA and CDR2 YSYEKL come from the germline V gene. V lost 3 bases to trimming and J lost 3 bases, with 18 bases between them. The CDR3 has 17 residues. The CDR3 region has the DNA TGCGCCAGCAGCCATCCACAGCGAAAGGGGATCAATCAGCCCCAGCATTTT. As protein: CASSHPQRKGINQPQHF.

This clonotype came up many times. This chain joins TRBV9 and TRBJ2-3; a weak D match, TRBD2 (6 bases). CDR1 is SGDLS and CDR2 is YYNGEE in the germline V gene. V was clipped by 1 base and J by 0 bases, with 9 bases between them. This CDR3 is 15 amino acids long. The CDR3, as DNA: TGTGCCAGCAGCGTACGGGCGGGGAGCACAGATACGCAGTATTTT. Translation: CASSVRAGSTDTQYF. Looking up the rest from reference TRBV9 and TRBJ2-3 gives the full variable domain: DSGVTQTPKHLITATGQRVTLRCSPRSGDLSVYWYQQSLDQGLQFLIQYYNGEERAKGNILERFSAQQFPDLHSELNLSSLELGDSALYFCASSVRAGSTDTQYFGPGTRLTVL.

This clonotype occurred a few times. The rearrangement uses TRBV6-1 and TRBJ2-2, with D perhaps TRBD1 (5 bases). The V and J ends lost 7 bases and 4 bases respectively, with 19 bases between them. From germline, CDR1 is MNHNS and CDR2 SASEGT. There are 16 residues in the CDR3. CDR3: CASKLEWGRGTGELFF. The CDR3 DNA reads TGTGCCAGCAAGCTTGAGTGGGGCAGAGGCACCGGGGAGCTGTTTTTT.

This clonotype was seen ten or more times. The genes are TRBV12-3 or TRBV12-4 and TRBJ2-7; 11 nucleotides match TRBD2. The J segment lost 2 bases and the V segment lost 6 bases, leaving 3 bases of the junction unmatched. The CDR3 has 14 amino acids. CDR3 coding DNA: TGTGCCAGCAGGCGGACTAGCGGGCCCTACGAGCAGTACTTC. It yields the protein CASRRTSGPYEQYF.

This clonotype was seen at least ten times. The chain links TRBV30 to TRBJ2-1; 9 nucleotides agree with TRBD2. Trimming cost V 3 bases and J 7 bases; bases outside gene matches: 10. The CDR3 is 15 amino acids. CDR1 GTSNPN and CDR2 SVGIG come from the germline V gene (reference sequence). The chain's CDR3 is CAWSIGLAGINEQFF. Here the CDR3 DNA reads TGTGCCTGGAGCATAGGGCTAGCGGGAATTAATGAGCAGTTCTTC.

At least ten counts were recorded for this clonotype. The CDR3 DNA reads as TGTGCCAGCAGCCGGACAGGGAATACAGATACGCAGTATTTT. It codes for CASSRTGNTDTQYF. This chain connects TRBV6-1 to TRBJ2-3, with 8 bases that match TRBD1. Germline CDR1 is MNHNS and CDR2 is SASEGT. This CDR3 has 14 residues. V lost 6 bases to trimming and J lost 3 bases; unmatched junction nucleotides: 5.

Worth noting for this clonotype: This may be a read error, as it is one base from a much larger clone. This chain links TRBV10-3 with TRBJ2-3; weak D call: TRBD2 (6 bases). Germline V CDR1 and CDR2: ENHRY, SYGVKD. V was trimmed by 4 bases and J by 4 bases, leaving 12 bases between them. CDR3 size: 14 residues. CDR3 sequence reads: CAISVGLTADTQYF. In DNA, the CDR3 is TGTGCCATCAGTGTAGGACTAACGGCAGATACGCAGTATTTT.

This clonotype was found a few times. The V gene is TRBV2, the J gene TRBJ2-3; D not certain. V dropped 6 bases and J dropped 7 bases, with 23 bases sitting between them. Germline CDR1 reads SNHLY; CDR2 reads FYNNEI. The CDR3 sequence is 16 residues long. In nucleotides, the CDR3 is TGTGCCAGCAGCCAACGCCAGACCACGAATGGGAATACGCAGTATTTT. Protein sequence: CASSQRQTTNGNTQYF. The full variable domain, its missing parts supplied by reference TRBV2 and TRBJ2-3, is EPEVTQTPSHQVTQMGQEVILRCVPISNHLYFYWYRQILGQKVEFLVSFYNNEISEKSEIFDDQFSVERPDGSNFTLKIRSTKLEDSAMYFCASSQRQTTNGNTQYFGPGTRLTVL.

This clonotype was counted at least ten times. The chain has TRBV20-1 and TRBJ1-1; TRBD1 aligns across 8 bases. The V and J ends lost 4 bases and 3 bases, in that order; junction bases with no gene match: 7. The CDR3 is made up of 14 amino acids. Germline loops: CDR1 DFQATT, CDR2 SNEGSKA (reference sequence). CDR3 DNA: TGCAGTGCTACCTTTCGGACAGGGTACACTGAAGCTTTCTTT. This encodes CSATFRTGYTEAFF.

The sample holds a few counts of this clonotype. The V gene is TRBV4-2, the J gene TRBJ2-5; tentatively, D is TRBD1 or TRBD2 (7 bases each). CDR3 length equals 17 residues. Trimming stripped 1 base from V and 5 bases from J, with 20 bases between. Germline V gene lookup returns CDR1 LGHNA and CDR2 YNFKEQ. The CDR3 reads CASSQGEGGGPWETQYF. DNA of the CDR3: TGTGCCAGCAGCCAAGGGGAGGGAGGGGGCCCCTGGGAGACCCAGTACTTC.

This chain joins TRBV6-2 or TRBV6-3 and TRBJ2-1, with D possibly being TRBD2 (6 bases). CDR3 length equals 19 residues. CDR1 and CDR2 from the germline V gene are MNHEY and SVGEGT. V was clipped by 0 bases and J by 4 bases, with 22 bases between them. The CDR3 DNA reads as TGTGCCAGCAGTTACTCCCTTGGGGCCGGGGGAGCCTATTACAATGAGCAGTTCTTC. The encoded protein is CASSYSLGAGGAYYNEQFF.

The table lists this clonotype with many counts. The chain couples TRBV7-8 to TRBJ2-1, with D perhaps matching TRBD2 (6 bases). This CDR3 comprises 15 residues. The V gene's germline CDR1 is SGHVS and CDR2 FQNEAQ. V lost 5 bases to trimming and J lost 0 bases, with 11 bases between them. The CDR3 DNA is TGTGCCAGCAGCCATAGCGGCAGCTCCTACAATGAGCAGTTCTTC. This translates into CASSHSGSSYNEQFF.

Ten or more counts support this clonotype. The chain couples TRBV5-1 to TRBJ2-1; D is undetermined. CDR1 is SGHRS and CDR2 is YFSETQ in the germline V gene. V lost 0 bases, J lost 0 bases, and 4 bases lay in between. The CDR3 has 14 residues. CDR3 amino acids: CASSLGVSYNEQFF. In nucleotides, the CDR3 is TGCGCCAGCAGCTTGGGGGTCTCCTACAATGAGCAGTTCTTC.

This clonotype was recorded many times. The chain carries TRBV10-1 and TRBJ2-1; no clear D gene. The V end lost 8 bases, the J end lost 7 bases, and 15 bases lay between the germline ends. CDR1 is WNHNN, CDR2 SYGVQD, per germline (reference sequence). The CDR3 loop spans 13 amino acids. The CDR3 sequence: CASPVGVGNEQFF. The CDR3 DNA follows: TGCGCCAGCCCGGTCGGTGTTGGGAATGAGCAGTTCTTC.

This clonotype has only a few counts. This chain uses TRBV18 with TRBJ2-3; 9 bases are shared with TRBD1. With 2 bases clipped from V and 6 bases from J, the junction kept 6 bases outside the gene matches. The CDR3 has 15 residues. The germline V gene has CDR1 KGHSH and CDR2 LQKENI. CDR3 DNA sequence: TGTGCCAGCTCACCAAACGGACAGGGGACCGATACGCAGTATTTT. This translates into CASSPNGQGTDTQYF.

This clonotype was recorded at least ten times. The rearrangement uses TRBV20-1 and TRBJ1-2; 9 bases map to TRBD1. The CDR3 loop spans 14 amino acids. Germline loops: CDR1 DFQATT, CDR2 SNEGSKA (reference sequence). With V trimmed by 6 bases and J by 4 bases, 9 bases remained unmatched. The CDR3 DNA reads TGCAGTGCCGTACAGGGGGCCGAGAGCTATGGCTACACCTTC. Protein: CSAVQGAESYGYTF.

This clonotype showed up many times. CDR3 DNA sequence: TGTGCCGGACTCAGGAGTAACTATGGCTACACCTTC. Protein sequence: CAGLRSNYGYTF. V gene TRBV30 combines with J gene TRBJ1-2; D uncertain. Germline-derived CDR1 and CDR2 are GTSNPN and SVGIG (reference sequence). The V gene lost 8 bases and the J gene lost 1 base, with 11 bases spanning the gap. The CDR3 contains 12 residues.

Ten or more counts support this clonotype. The rearrangement links TRBV12-3 or TRBV12-4 to TRBJ1-2; D is uncertain. Trimming took 3 bases from V and 2 from J, leaving 13 bases between them. The CDR3 runs to 15 residues. CDR3: CASSFAARPNYGYTF. The CDR3 region has the DNA TGTGCCAGCAGTTTCGCGGCCAGACCGAACTATGGCTACACCTTC.

Many counts were recorded for this clonotype. The rearrangement joins TRBV12-3 or TRBV12-4 to TRBJ2-2; D gene uncertain. V shed 2 bases and J shed 3 bases, with 10 bases lying between them. The CDR3 has 15 residues. The DNA for the CDR3 is TGTGCCAGCAGTTTATCCGTTGGGGACACCGGGGAGCTGTTTTTT. This codes for CASSLSVGDTGELFF.